This record covers a single TCR beta chain. Its cognate antigen is unknown. A multiplex PCR was run with 60 Vbeta primers and 13 Jbeta primers. Assay used: immunoSEQ multiplex PCR; TCRdb lists only in-frame clones, some missing. The sample holds around 150,000 clones; roughly 87% are singletons and the top ten take 5.7%. The germline V gene has CDR1 SGHDN and CDR2 FVKESK. The CDR3 contains 14 residues. The V end lost 4 bases, the J end lost 0 bases, and 7 bases lay between the germline ends. The sample belongs to a study of cytomegalovirus exposure and HLA in healthy donors. On the study more broadly: Around 79 million unique TCRs, all from HLA-typed donors, were included in an early release of the data.

Study-level points and caveats: In a later analysis, V- and J-gene trimming of beta chains associated with a DCLRE1C missense variant, replicated independently.

The material sequenced was PBMCs. This chain joins TRBV14 and TRBJ1-3; D is ambiguous. This sequence was found in a man aged 30 to 39 in good health and CMV-seropositive. The CDR3 protein is CASSLLSSGNTIYF. In DNA form, the CDR3 reads TGTGCCAGCAGCCTCCTTTCCTCTGGAAACACCATATATTTT. Combining the CDR3 with reference TRBV14 and TRBJ1-3 gives the whole variable domain EAGVTQFPSHSVIEKGQTVTLRCDPISGHDNLYWYRRVMGKEIKFLLHFVKESKQDESGMPNNRFLAERTGGTYSTLKVQPAELEDSGVYFCASSLLSSGNTIYFGEGSWLTVV.